This TCR beta chain is from a study of cytotoxic CD8 clonotypes in ibrutinib-treated CLL. Trimming shortened V by 4 bases and J by 4 bases, and 14 bases separated the two germline ends. CDR3 length: 15 amino acids. Per the germline V gene, CDR1 is MGHDK and CDR2 is SYGVNS. Points on this clone: Its antigen is currently unknown.

Overall study findings and caveats: Public clonotypes showed up rarely, and on treatment they shrank or held steady. Clonality measured at baseline exceeded age-matched healthy donors, tracking circulating CD8+ T-cell counts.

TCRdb's table, derived via immunoSEQ multiplex PCR, lists solely in-frame clones and lacks some. The table has roughly 110,000 clones, under 70% seen once; the top ten hold about 40%. The sequence was collected from a human donor with chronic lymphocytic leukemia. The chain couples TRBV25-1 to TRBJ1-3; TRBD1 might be the D (5 bases). The sample here was PBMCs, taken after 24 months of ibrutinib treatment. In DNA, the CDR3 is TGTGCCAGCAGTGGATCCGGCGGGGCCGGAAACACCATATATTTT. This encodes CASSGSGGAGNTIYF.